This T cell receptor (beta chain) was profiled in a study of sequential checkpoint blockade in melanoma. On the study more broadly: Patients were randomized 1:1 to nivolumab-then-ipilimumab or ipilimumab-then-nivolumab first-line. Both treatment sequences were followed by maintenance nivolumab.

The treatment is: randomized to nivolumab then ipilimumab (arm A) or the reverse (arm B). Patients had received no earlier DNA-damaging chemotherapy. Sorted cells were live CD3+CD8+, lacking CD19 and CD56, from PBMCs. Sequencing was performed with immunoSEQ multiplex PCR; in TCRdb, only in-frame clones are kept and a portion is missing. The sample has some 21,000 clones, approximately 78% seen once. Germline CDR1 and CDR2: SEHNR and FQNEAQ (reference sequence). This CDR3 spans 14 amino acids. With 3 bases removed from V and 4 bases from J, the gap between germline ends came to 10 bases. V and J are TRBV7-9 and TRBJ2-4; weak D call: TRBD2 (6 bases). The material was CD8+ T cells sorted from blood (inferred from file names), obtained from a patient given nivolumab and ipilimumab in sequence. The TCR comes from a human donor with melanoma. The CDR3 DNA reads TGTGCCAGCAGCTTCGGGGGTGGGAAAAACATTCAGTACTTC. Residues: CASSFGGGKNIQYF.